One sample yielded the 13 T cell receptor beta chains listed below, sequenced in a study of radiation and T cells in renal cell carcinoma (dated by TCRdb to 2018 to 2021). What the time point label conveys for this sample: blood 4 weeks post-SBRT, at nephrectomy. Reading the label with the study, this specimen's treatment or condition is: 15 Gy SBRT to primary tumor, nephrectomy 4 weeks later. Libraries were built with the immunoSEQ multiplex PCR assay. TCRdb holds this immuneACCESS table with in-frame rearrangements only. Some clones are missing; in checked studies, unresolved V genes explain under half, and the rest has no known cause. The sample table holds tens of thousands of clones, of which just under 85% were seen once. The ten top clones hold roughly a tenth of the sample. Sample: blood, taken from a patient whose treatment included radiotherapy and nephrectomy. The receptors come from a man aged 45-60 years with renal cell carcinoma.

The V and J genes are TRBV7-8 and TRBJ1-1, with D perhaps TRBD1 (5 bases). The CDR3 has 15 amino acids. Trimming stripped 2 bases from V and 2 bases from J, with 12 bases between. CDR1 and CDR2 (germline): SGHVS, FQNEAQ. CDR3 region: CASSLQGTANTEAFF. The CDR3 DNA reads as TGTGCCAGCAGCTTACAAGGGACCGCCAACACTGAAGCTTTCTTT. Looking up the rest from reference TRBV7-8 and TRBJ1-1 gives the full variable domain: GAGVSQSPRYKVAKRGQDVALRCDPISGHVSLFWYQQALGQGPEFLTYFQNEAQLDKSGLPSDRFFAERPEGSVSTLKIQRTQQEDSAVYLCASSLQGTANTEAFFGQGTRLTVV.

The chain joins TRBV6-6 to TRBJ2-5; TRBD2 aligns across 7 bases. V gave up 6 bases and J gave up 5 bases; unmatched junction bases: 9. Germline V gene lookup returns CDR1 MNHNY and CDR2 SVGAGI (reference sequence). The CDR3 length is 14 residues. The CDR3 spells CASRATSLVETQYF. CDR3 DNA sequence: TGTGCCAGCAGGGCGACTAGCCTGGTTGAGACCCAGTACTTC.

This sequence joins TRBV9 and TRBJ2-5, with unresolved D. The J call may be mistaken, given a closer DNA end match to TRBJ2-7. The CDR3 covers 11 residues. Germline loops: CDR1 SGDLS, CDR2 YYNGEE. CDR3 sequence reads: CASSVGYEQYF. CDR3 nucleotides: TGTGCCAGCAGCGTAGGATACGAGCAGTACTTC.

CDR3 in amino acids: CASSPLGTDTQYF. The CDR3 DNA follows: TGTGCCAGCAGCCCTCTAGGGACAGATACGCAGTATTTT. This chain links TRBV7-9 with TRBJ2-3; D is unclear. The germline V and J ends were trimmed by 5 bases and 3 bases, with 9 bases remaining between them. Germline CDR1 and CDR2: SEHNR and FQNEAQ (reference sequence). The CDR3 is 13 residues long.

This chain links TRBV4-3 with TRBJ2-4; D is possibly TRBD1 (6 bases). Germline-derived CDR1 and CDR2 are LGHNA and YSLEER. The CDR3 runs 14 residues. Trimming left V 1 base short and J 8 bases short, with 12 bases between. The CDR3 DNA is TGCGCCAGCAGCCAAGGGAGCCAGGGGTACATTCAGTACTTC. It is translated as CASSQGSQGYIQYF.

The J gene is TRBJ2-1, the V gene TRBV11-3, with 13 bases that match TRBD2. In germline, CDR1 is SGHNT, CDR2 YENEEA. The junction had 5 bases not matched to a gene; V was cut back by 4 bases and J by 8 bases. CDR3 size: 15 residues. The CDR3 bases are TGTGCCAGCAGCTCCGGACTAGCGGGAGCGGATGAGCAGTTCTTC. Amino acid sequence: CASSSGLAGADEQFF.

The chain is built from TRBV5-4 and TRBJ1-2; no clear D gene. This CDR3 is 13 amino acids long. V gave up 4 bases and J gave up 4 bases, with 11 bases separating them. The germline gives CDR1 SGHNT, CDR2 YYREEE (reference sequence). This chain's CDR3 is CASSRGKGYGYTF. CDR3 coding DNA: TGTGCCAGCAGCCGGGGTAAAGGCTATGGCTACACCTTC.

The CDR3 sequence: CASSYSDIYNEQFF. CDR3 DNA sequence: TGTGCCAGCAGTTACTCGGACATCTACAATGAGCAGTTCTTC. The chain uses TRBV6-6 and TRBJ2-1; possibly TRBD1 for D (5 bases). The CDR3 extends over 14 amino acids. V lost 0 bases to trimming and J lost 3 bases, with 6 bases between them. From germline, CDR1 is MNHNY and CDR2 SVGAGI (reference sequence).

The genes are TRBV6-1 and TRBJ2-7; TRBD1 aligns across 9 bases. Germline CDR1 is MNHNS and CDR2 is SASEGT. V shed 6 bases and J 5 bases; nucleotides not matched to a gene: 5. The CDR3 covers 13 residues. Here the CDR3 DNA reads TGTGCCAGCAGACGGGACAGGGACAACGAGCAGTACTTC. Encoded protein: CASRRDRDNEQYF.

The CDR3 spells CASSDSLAGVGGELFF. DNA of the CDR3: TGTGCCAGCAGCGATTCCCTAGCGGGAGTCGGCGGGGAGCTGTTTTTT. This chain links TRBV7-9 with TRBJ2-2; 10 bases align to TRBD2. With V trimmed by 5 bases and J by 7 bases, 10 bases remained unmatched. Per the germline V gene, CDR1 is SEHNR and CDR2 is FQNEAQ (reference sequence). CDR3 length: 16 residues.

The CDR3 nucleotides are TGTGCCACCAGCAGAACTAGCGGGCCCTACGAGCAGTACTTC. Amino acids: CATSRTSGPYEQYF. The chain couples TRBV15 to TRBJ2-7, with TRBD2 matching over 9 bases. The CDR3 runs to 14 residues. Germline V gene data show CDR1 as LNHNV and CDR2 as YYDKDF (reference sequence). Trimming removed 2 bases from V and 2 bases from J; junction bases left unmatched: 1.

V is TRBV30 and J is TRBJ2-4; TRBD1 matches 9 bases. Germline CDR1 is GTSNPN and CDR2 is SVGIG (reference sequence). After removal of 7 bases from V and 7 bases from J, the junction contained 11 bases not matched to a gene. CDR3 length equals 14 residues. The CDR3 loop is CAYEQGALGNIQYF. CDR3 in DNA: TGTGCCTATGAACAGGGGGCGTTGGGCAACATTCAGTACTTC.

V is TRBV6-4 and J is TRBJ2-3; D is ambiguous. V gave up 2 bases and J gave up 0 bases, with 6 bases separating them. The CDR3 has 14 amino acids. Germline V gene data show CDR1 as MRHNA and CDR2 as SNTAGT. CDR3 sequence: CASSDDESTDTQYF. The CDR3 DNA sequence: TGTGCCAGCAGTGACGACGAAAGCACAGATACGCAGTATTTT.